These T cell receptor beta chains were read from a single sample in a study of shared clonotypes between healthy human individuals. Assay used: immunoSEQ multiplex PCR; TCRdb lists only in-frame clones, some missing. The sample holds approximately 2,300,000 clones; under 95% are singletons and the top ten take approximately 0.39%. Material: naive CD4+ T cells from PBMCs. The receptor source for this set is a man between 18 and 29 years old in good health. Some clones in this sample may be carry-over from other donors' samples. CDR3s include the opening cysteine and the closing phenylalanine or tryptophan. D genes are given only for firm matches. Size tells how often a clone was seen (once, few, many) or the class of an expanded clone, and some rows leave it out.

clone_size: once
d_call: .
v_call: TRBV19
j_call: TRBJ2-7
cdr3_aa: CASKNQGFQYF
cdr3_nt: TGTGCCAGTAAAAATCAGGGATTTCAGTACTTC

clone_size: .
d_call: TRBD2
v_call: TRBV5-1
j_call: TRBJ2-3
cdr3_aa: CASSAGRAGGTDTQYF
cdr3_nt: TGCGCCAGCAGCGCCGGGAGGGCAGGGGGCACAGATACGCAGTATTTT

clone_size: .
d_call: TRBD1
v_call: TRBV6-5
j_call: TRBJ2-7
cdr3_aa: CASSYSRDRGVEQYF
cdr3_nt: TGTGCCAGCAGTTACAGTCGTGACAGGGGAGTCGAGCAGTACTTC

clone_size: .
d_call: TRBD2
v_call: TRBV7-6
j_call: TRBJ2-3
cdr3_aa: CASSRTSGSTDTQYF
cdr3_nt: TGTGCCAGCAGCCGGACTAGCGGAAGCACAGATACGCAGTATTTT

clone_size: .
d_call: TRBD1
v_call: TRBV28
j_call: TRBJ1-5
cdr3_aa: CASSGSGTGDQPQHF
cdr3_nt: TGTGCCAGCAGTGGTTCCGGGACAGGGGATCAGCCCCAGCATTTT

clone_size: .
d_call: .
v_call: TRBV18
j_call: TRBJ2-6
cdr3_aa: CASSRNDVYSGANVLTF
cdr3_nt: TGTGCCAGCTCACGGAACGACGTGTACTCTGGGGCCAACGTCCTGACTTTC

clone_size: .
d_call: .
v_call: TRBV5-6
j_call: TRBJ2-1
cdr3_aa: CASSSRALMDNEQFF
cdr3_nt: TGTGCCAGCAGCAGCCGGGCCTTGATGGACAATGAGCAGTTCTTC

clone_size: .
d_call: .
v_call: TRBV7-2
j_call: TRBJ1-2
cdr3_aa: CASSQDTGIDGYTF
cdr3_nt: TGCGCCAGCAGCCAAGATACAGGGATCGATGGCTACACCTTC

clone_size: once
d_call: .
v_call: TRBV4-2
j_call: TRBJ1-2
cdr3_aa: CASSQADGYYGYTF
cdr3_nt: TGTGCCAGCAGCCAAGCGGACGGCTACTATGGCTACACCTTC

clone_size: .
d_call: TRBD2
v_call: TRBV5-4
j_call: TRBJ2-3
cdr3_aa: CASSSAAGGSEVQYF
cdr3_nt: TGTGCCAGCAGCTCCGCCGCGGGAGGTTCCGAGGTGCAGTATTTT

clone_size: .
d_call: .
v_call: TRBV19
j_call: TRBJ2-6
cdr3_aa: CASSIEGAVGANVLTF
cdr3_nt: TGTGCCAGTAGTATAGAAGGGGCCGTGGGGGCCAACGTCCTGACTTTC

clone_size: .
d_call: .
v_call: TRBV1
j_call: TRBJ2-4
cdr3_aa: CTSSRRAEEAKNIQYF
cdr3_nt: TGCACCAGCAGTAGAAGGGCAGAGGAAGCCAAAAACATTCAGTACTTC

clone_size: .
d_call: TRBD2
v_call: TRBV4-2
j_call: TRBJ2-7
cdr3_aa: CASSQDGTSLYEQYF
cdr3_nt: TGTGCCAGCAGCCAAGATGGGACTAGCCTATACGAGCAGTACTTC

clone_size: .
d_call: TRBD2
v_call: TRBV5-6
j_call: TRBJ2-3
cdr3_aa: CASSLEVAGTPNTQYF
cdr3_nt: TGTGCCAGCAGCTTGGAAGTAGCGGGGACCCCAAATACGCAGTATTTT

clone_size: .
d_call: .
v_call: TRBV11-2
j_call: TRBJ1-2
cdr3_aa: CASSLGLTVYGYTF
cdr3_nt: TGTGCCAGCAGCTTAGGGCTGACAGTCTATGGCTACACCTTC

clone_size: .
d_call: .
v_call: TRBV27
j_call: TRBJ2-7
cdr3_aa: CASSPARGGVQYF
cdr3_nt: TGTGCCAGCAGTCCAGCCCGAGGGGGGGTGCAGTACTTC

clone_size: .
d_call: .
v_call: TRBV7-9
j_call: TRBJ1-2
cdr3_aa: CASSPETRYGYTF
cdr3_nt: TGTGCCAGCAGCCCAGAAACCCGCTATGGCTACACCTTC

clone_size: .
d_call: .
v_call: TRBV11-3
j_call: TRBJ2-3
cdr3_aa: CASSPDVGSTDTQYF
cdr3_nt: TGTGCCAGCAGCCCAGACGTCGGGAGCACAGATACGCAGTATTTT

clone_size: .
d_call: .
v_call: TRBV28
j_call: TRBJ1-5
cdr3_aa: CASSSLDSERGPQHF
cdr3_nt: TGTGCCAGCAGTTCCCTGGACTCGGAACGGGGGCCCCAGCATTTT

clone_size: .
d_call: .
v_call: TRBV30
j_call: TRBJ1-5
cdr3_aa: CAWRGMGGLGQPQHF
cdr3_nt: TGTGCCTGGAGGGGGATGGGGGGCTTGGGTCAGCCCCAGCATTTT

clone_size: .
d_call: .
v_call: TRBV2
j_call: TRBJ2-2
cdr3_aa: CASTSPSLGASGELFF
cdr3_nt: TGTGCCAGCACCTCGCCTAGCCTGGGGGCTTCCGGGGAGCTGTTTTTT

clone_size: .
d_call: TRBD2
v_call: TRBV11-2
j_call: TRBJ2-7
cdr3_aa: CASSLVRGSDEQYF
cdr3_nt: TGTGCCAGCAGCTTAGTGCGGGGGAGCGACGAGCAGTACTTC

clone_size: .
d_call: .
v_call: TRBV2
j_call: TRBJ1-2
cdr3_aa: CASSQRLDYGYTF
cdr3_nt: TGTGCCAGCAGCCAGCGACTAGACTATGGCTACACCTTC

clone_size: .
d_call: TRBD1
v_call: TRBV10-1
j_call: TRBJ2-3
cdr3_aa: CASSSDRVTTDTQYF
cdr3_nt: TGCGCCAGCAGTTCGGACAGGGTCACCACAGATACGCAGTATTTT